Each of the 30 T cell receptor beta chains below was sequenced from the same sample in a study of blood T cell repertoires in COVID-19. Some clones are missing from TCRdb's copy, which holds only in-frame ones; the method was immunoSEQ multiplex PCR. The data contain roughly 75,000 clones, approximately 90% of them singletons. Specimen: peripheral blood. Receptors were obtained from a human donor in a cohort sampled during active COVID-19.

The rearrangement links TRBV5-1 to TRBJ2-5; 16 nucleotides agree with TRBD2. The CDR3 runs to 18 residues. Germline lookup yields CDR1 SGHRS and CDR2 YFSETQ. V trimming: 4 bases; J trimming: 7 bases; junction bases outside the gene matches: 13. CDR3 nucleotides: TGCGCCAGCAGCCAGGGGACTAGCGGGGGGGTTTCCCGCCCGACCCAGTACTTC. It codes for CASSQGTSGGVSRPTQYF.

V and J are TRBV5-1 and TRBJ1-2; perhaps TRBD1 as D (6 bases). With 4 bases removed from V and 7 bases from J, the gap between germline ends came to 20 bases. This CDR3 comprises 15 residues. Germline V lookup: CDR1 SGHRS, CDR2 YFSETQ. The CDR3 is CASSRSTGYGSGYTF. The CDR3 DNA reads TGCGCCAGCAGCCGATCTACAGGGTATGGATCTGGCTACACCTTC.

The table lists this clone with a count of one. The V gene is TRBV3-1 (or the pseudogene TRBV3-2), the J gene TRBJ2-7; possibly TRBD1 for D (5 bases). Germline V gene lookup returns CDR1 LGHDT and CDR2 YNNKEL (reference sequence). Trimming left V 1 base short and J 7 bases short, with 14 bases between. The CDR3 contains 14 residues. The CDR3 DNA follows: TGTGCCAGCAGCCAAGTGGGGCCCGTGAGGGAGCAGTACTTC. As protein: CASSQVGPVREQYF.

This rearrangement joins TRBV5-1 to TRBJ2-3; possibly TRBD1 for D (6 bases). The CDR3 is 14 residues long. Deletions cut 2 bases from V and 2 bases from J, with 9 bases between. CDR1 SGHRS and CDR2 YFSETQ come from the germline V gene. For the CDR3, the DNA is TGCGCCAGCAGCTTAGGGGGAGACACAGATACGCAGTATTTT. This sequence encodes CASSLGGDTDTQYF.

The rearrangement joins TRBV7-6 to TRBJ2-1; 7 positions match TRBD2. J lost 9 bases, V lost 7 bases, and 12 bases had no gene match. The CDR3 loop spans 14 amino acids. In germline, CDR1 is SGHVS, CDR2 FNYEAQ. CDR3 in amino acids: CASKPQWGGGEQFF. As DNA, the CDR3 is TGTGCCAGCAAACCTCAATGGGGGGGTGGTGAGCAGTTCTTC.

This clone was seen a handful of times. The chain combines TRBV2 with TRBJ1-3; D possibly corresponds to TRBD1 (5 bases). V was trimmed by 6 bases and J by 0 bases, leaving 21 bases between them. The CDR3 contains 18 residues. Germline assignment: CDR1 SNHLY and CDR2 FYNNEI. CDR3 region: CASSRDRFLHSSGNTIYF. The CDR3 coding sequence is TGTGCCAGCAGCCGCGACAGATTCCTCCACTCCTCTGGAAACACCATATATTTT.

This chain connects TRBV5-8 to TRBJ1-2, with D perhaps TRBD1 (5 bases). Germline V gene lookup returns CDR1 SGHTS and CDR2 YDEGEE. Between the trimmed V and J ends, which lost 7 bases and 4 bases, there was a span of 11 bases. This CDR3 spans 12 amino acids. This chain's CDR3 is CASGRAAYGYTF. The CDR3 nucleotides read TGTGCCAGCGGCAGGGCCGCCTATGGCTACACCTTC.

The chain employs TRBV12-3 or TRBV12-4 and TRBJ1-5, with unresolved D. V was cut by 2 bases and J by 6 bases, with 5 bases left in between. CDR3 length: 12 residues. CDR3 sequence (DNA): TGTGCCAGCAGTTTAAACGGTCAGCCCCAGCATTTT. It yields the protein CASSLNGQPQHF.

This chain connects TRBV7-8 to TRBJ2-3; 8 nucleotides match TRBD2. V lost 5 bases and J lost 4; bases outside the gene matches: 5. Germline V gene data show CDR1 as SGHVS and CDR2 as FQNEAQ. This CDR3 contains 14 residues. The CDR3 coding sequence is TGTGCCAGCAGCATCGCGGGGGGAGCAGATACGCAGTATTTT. This translates into CASSIAGGADTQYF.

This clone was seen just once. This chain uses TRBV27 with TRBJ2-5, with D tentatively TRBD2 (6 bases). CDR3 length: 17 amino acids. Germline V lookup: CDR1 MNHEY, CDR2 SMNVEV (reference sequence). V gave up 0 bases and J gave up 5 bases, with 19 bases separating them. The DNA for the CDR3 is TGTGCCAGCAGTTTATCCCCCCAGGGTGGGGGGAAGGAGACCCAGTACTTC. Its protein is CASSLSPQGGGKETQYF.

The chain links TRBV5-1 to TRBJ2-3, with D possibly being TRBD2 (6 bases). Trimming pared 2 bases from V and 4 bases from J, leaving 17 bases between. CDR1 SGHRS and CDR2 YFSETQ come from the germline V gene. The CDR3 runs to 16 residues. CDR3 bases: TGCGCCAGCAGCTTAACTATCCCTTCGGGGGCAGATACGCAGTATTTT. It yields the protein CASSLTIPSGADTQYF.

This chain links TRBV29-1 with TRBJ2-1, with 9 bases fitting TRBD1. The ends lost 3 bases at V and 8 bases at J; junction bases unmatched: 11. Germline CDR1 SQVTM, CDR2 ANQGSEA. The CDR3 is 15 amino acids. This chain's CDR3 is CSVEPPGQGRYEQFF. The CDR3 nucleotides read TGCAGCGTTGAGCCTCCGGGACAGGGAAGATATGAGCAGTTCTTC.

This rearrangement joins TRBV7-2 to TRBJ2-3; 15 nucleotides agree with TRBD2. CDR3 length: 19 amino acids. The V gene's germline CDR1 is SGHTA and CDR2 FQGNSA. The trim removed 2 bases at V and 5 bases at J, leaving 11 bases unmatched. The CDR3 is CASSLHPTGLAGGRDTQYF. The CDR3 nucleotides are TGTGCCAGCAGCTTACACCCCACCGGACTAGCGGGGGGGAGAGATACGCAGTATTTT. Using reference TRBV7-2 and TRBJ2-3 for the parts outside the CDR3, the full variable domain is GAGVSQSPSNKVTEKGKDVELRCDPISGHTALYWYRQSLGQGLEFLIYFQGNSAPDKSGLPSDRFSAERTGGSVSTLTIQRTQQEDSAVYLCASSLHPTGLAGGRDTQYFGPGTRLTVL.

V and J are TRBV7-2 and TRBJ1-4, with a weak D call TRBD1 (6 bases). V shed 3 bases and J shed 8 bases, with 16 bases lying between them. The CDR3 spans 15 residues. Germline CDR1 and CDR2: SGHTA and FQGNSA. CDR3 protein: CASSFSRQGWEKLFF. CDR3 nucleotides: TGTGCCAGCAGCTTTTCCCGGCAGGGGTGGGAAAAACTGTTTTTT.

This clone was picked up one time. The CDR3 spells CASSYSRPEAYNEQFF. The CDR3 DNA sequence: TGTGCCAGCAGTTACTCGAGGCCAGAGGCCTACAATGAGCAGTTCTTC. The V call is TRBV6-5, the J call TRBJ2-1; unclear D gene. Trimming removed 0 bases at V and 2 bases at J, with 11 bases between. Looked up from germline, CDR1 is MNHEY and CDR2 is SVGAGI. The CDR3 length is 16 residues.

This rearrangement joins TRBV6-1 to TRBJ1-3; possible D gene TRBD1, 5 bases. Germline values: CDR1 MNHNS, CDR2 SASEGT. V lost 4 bases, J lost 0 bases, and 16 bases lay in between. This CDR3 spans 17 amino acids. The chain's CDR3 is CASSVLGDRSSGNTIYF. In DNA, the CDR3 is TGTGCCAGCAGTGTTCTCGGAGACAGAAGCTCTGGAAACACCATATATTTT.

V usage is TRBV12-3 or TRBV12-4 and J usage is TRBJ2-5; the D gene is possibly TRBD1 (6 bases). V gave up 8 bases and J gave up 5 bases, with 15 bases separating them. This CDR3 has 13 residues. The CDR3 loop reads CASGQGGPETQYF. CDR3 DNA sequence: TGTGCCAGCGGCCAAGGGGGTCCCGAGACCCAGTACTTC.

On this clone: A junction end diverges from the germline sequence, so it may reflect a read error. This CDR3 reads CASCFGWRGGHGEQFF. The CDR3 DNA reads as TGTGCCAGCTGCTTCGGGTGGCGGGGGGGGCATGGTGAGCAGTTCTTC. The chain links TRBV7-2 to TRBJ2-1, with TRBD2 matching over 9 bases. The CDR3 is made up of 16 amino acids. Germline lookup yields CDR1 SGHTA and CDR2 FQGNSA.

Only one count was recorded for this clone. J is TRBJ1-5 and V is TRBV27; 7 bases map to TRBD1. J gave up 9 bases and V 6 bases, and 8 bases lay outside the gene matches. The V gene's germline CDR1 is MNHEY and CDR2 SMNVEV (reference sequence). The CDR3 spans 13 residues. The CDR3 loop is CASSRDRVGPQHF. CDR3 coding DNA: TGTGCCAGCAGCCGAGACAGGGTGGGGCCCCAGCATTTT.

This clone was observed a handful of times. The CDR3 is CASSSQGANTEAFF. The CDR3 nucleotides read TGTGCCAGCAGTTCACAGGGGGCGAACACTGAAGCTTTCTTT. The V call is TRBV7-9, the J call TRBJ1-1, with 9 bases lining up with TRBD1. This CDR3 is 14 amino acids long. With V trimmed by 6 bases and J by 1 base, 3 bases remained unmatched. Per germline, CDR1 SEHNR and CDR2 FQNEAQ (reference sequence).

This clone came up a few times. The chain combines TRBV2 with TRBJ1-1, with D unclear. The germline CDR1 and CDR2 sequences are SNHLY and FYNNEI. Trimming shortened V by 4 bases and J by 2 bases, and 2 bases separated the two germline ends. The CDR3 covers 11 residues. The CDR3 is CASSVNTEAFF. The CDR3 DNA is TGTGCCAGCAGTGTAAACACTGAAGCTTTCTTT.

The V call is TRBV30, the J call TRBJ1-4; D possibly corresponds to TRBD1 (6 bases). There are 13 residues in the CDR3. Between the trimmed V and J ends, which lost 5 bases and 7 bases, there was a span of 14 bases. CDR1 GTSNPN and CDR2 SVGIG come from the germline V gene (reference sequence). In nucleotides, the CDR3 is TGTGCCTGGGCAGCCTTGGACAGTGAAAAACTGTTTTTT. It encodes CAWAALDSEKLFF.

The rearrangement joins TRBV9 to TRBJ2-5, with 13 bases aligning to TRBD2. The CDR3 has 16 amino acids. Losses at the gene ends were 2 bases for V and 1 base for J; bases not matched to a gene: 2. Germline V gene data show CDR1 as SGDLS and CDR2 as YYNGEE. The CDR3 nucleotides read TGTGCCAGCAGCGTCGGGACTAGCGGGGTCCAAGAGACCCAGTACTTC. Translated: CASSVGTSGVQETQYF.

The rearrangement joins TRBV6-5 to TRBJ2-1; 7 bases are shared with TRBD1. The V gene end was trimmed by 10 bases and the J gene end by 2 bases; junction bases not matched to a gene: 8. CDR3 length: 14 amino acids. Germline V gene lookup returns CDR1 MNHEY and CDR2 SVGAGI. CDR3 amino acids: CATNPGQTYNEQFF. The CDR3 coding sequence is TGTGCCACGAATCCGGGACAGACCTACAATGAGCAGTTCTTC.

The chain has TRBV6-1 and TRBJ1-1; D gene unclear. The CDR3 runs to 18 residues. CDR1 and CDR2 (germline): MNHNS, SASEGT. V was clipped by 2 bases and J by 9 bases, with 28 bases between them. CDR3 amino acids: CASSELGQARLGGSKAFF. CDR3 DNA sequence: TGTGCCAGCAGTGAACTGGGTCAGGCCAGGTTAGGTGGATCTAAAGCTTTCTTT.

This rearrangement joins TRBV7-9 to TRBJ2-1; 7 bases are a match to TRBD1. The V gene end was trimmed by 5 bases and the J gene end by 5 bases; junction bases not matched to a gene: 12. The CDR3 has 16 amino acids. Germline V CDR1 and CDR2: SEHNR, FQNEAQ (reference sequence). CDR3 loop: CASSRNRGQLHNEQFF. The CDR3 nucleotides read TGTGCCAGCAGCCGTAATCGGGGACAGCTACACAATGAGCAGTTCTTC.

The rearrangement links TRBV18 to TRBJ1-3, with D perhaps TRBD1 (6 bases). CDR1 KGHSH and CDR2 LQKENI come from the germline V gene. V was pared by 4 bases and J by 0 bases, with 16 bases between. The CDR3 consists of 17 residues. The CDR3 here is CASSLYAQDSSGNTIYF. Written as DNA, the CDR3 is TGTGCCAGCTCACTCTATGCCCAGGACAGCTCTGGAAACACCATATATTTT.

The rearrangement links TRBV19 to TRBJ1-6; TRBD1 aligns across 10 bases. Germline assignment: CDR1 LNHDA and CDR2 SQIVND (reference sequence). V lost 5 bases and J lost 6; bases outside the gene matches: 16. This CDR3 is 19 amino acids long. The CDR3 sequence is CASSLSMLTGGIVNSPLHF. The CDR3 DNA follows: TGTGCCAGTAGTCTCTCGATGTTGACAGGGGGCATTGTTAATTCACCCCTCCACTTT.

The V gene is TRBV2, the J gene TRBJ1-2, with 9 bases that match TRBD1. CDR3 size: 15 residues. Trimming at V came to 6 bases and at J to 8 bases, leaving 13 bases not matched to a gene. Germline V gene sequence: CDR1 SNHLY, CDR2 FYNNEI. The CDR3 coding sequence is TGTGCCAGCAGCGATACCGGGACAGGGACAGGAGGCTACACCTTC. As protein: CASSDTGTGTGGYTF.

J is TRBJ1-5 and V is TRBV6-4; weak D call: TRBD1 (5 bases). The V gene lost 0 bases and the J gene lost 7 bases, with 13 bases spanning the gap. Looked up from germline, CDR1 is MRHNA and CDR2 is SNTAGT. The CDR3 is 15 amino acids. For the CDR3, the DNA is TGTGCCAGCAGTGACTCGGGGGGGGTCGGACAGCCCCAGCATTTT. It codes for CASSDSGGVGQPQHF.